The rows below give T cell receptor beta chains drawn from one sample of a study of radiotherapy plus CTLA-4 blockade in lung cancer. Produced via immunoSEQ multiplex PCR; TCRdb's table is partial and in-frame only. In the table there are about 80,000 clones, about 80% of which are singletons. The material was peripheral blood, obtained from a patient treated with radiotherapy plus ipilimumab. These receptors were taken from a human donor with non-small cell lung cancer who had stable disease on radiotherapy plus ipilimumab. Each CDR3 is given with its conserved first and last residue. A D gene is named only where the DNA matches it firmly. Clone size is stated in some rows and not others, as once, few, many or a class when expanded.

TRBJ1-1 TRBV18 once . TGTGCCAGCTCACCAGCGGGCGGGAACACTGAAGCTTTCTTT CASSPAGGNTEAFF
TRBJ2-1 TRBV30 . . TGTGCCTGGAGTGTCCGCGGGGCTTACAATGAGCAGTTCTTC CAWSVRGAYNEQFF
TRBJ1-6 TRBV27 . . TGTGCCAGCAGAGACGGGTATTCACCCCTCCACTTT CASRDGYSPLHF
TRBJ1-1 TRBV9 . TRBD1 TGTGCCAGCAGCGTAAGTGGCGCAGGGGGAACGGGCGCTGAAGCTTTCTTT CASSVSGAGGTGAEAFF
TRBJ2-3 TRBV7-6 . . TGTGCCAGCAGCGCACAAGGAAGTGCGCAGTATTTT CASSAQGSAQYF
TRBJ1-6 TRBV6-6 few . TGTGCCAGCAGTTATAGAACAGAAAATTCACCCCTCCACTTT CASSYRTENSPLHF
TRBJ1-1 TRBV29-1 . . TGCAGCGTTGTTACCAGGCGCTTGAACACTGAAGCTTTCTTT CSVVTRRLNTEAFF
TRBJ2-7 TRBV6-1 . TRBD2 TGTGCCAGCATGGGGACTAGCGGGGCCTACGAGCAGTACTTC CASMGTSGAYEQYF
TRBJ2-1 TRBV9 few . TGTGCCAGCAGCGGGGGGCCGGCTAGCCAAAACAATGAGCAGTTCTTC CASSGGPASQNNEQFF
TRBJ1-5 TRBV18 . . TGTGCCAGCTCACCAGACCTAATGGATCAGCCCCAGCATTTT CASSPDLMDQPQHF
TRBJ1-1 TRBV6-5 . . TGTGCCAGCAGTTCCCTCGGGGGGCGGGGCCCTGAAGCTTTCTTT CASSSLGGRGPEAFF
TRBJ2-1 TRBV7-6 . . TGTGCCAGCAGCTTAGCGGGCGGTGCGAACAATGAGCAGTTCTTC CASSLAGGANNEQFF
TRBJ1-2 TRBV18 . . TGTGCCAGCTCACCACAGGGAGACGGACGAAACTATGGCTACACCTTC CASSPQGDGRNYGYTF
TRBJ1-4 TRBV5-1 . . TGCGCCAGCAGCACCCGGACTAATGAAAAACTGTTTTTT CASSTRTNEKLFF
TRBJ1-3 TRBV5-1 . . TGCGCCAGCAGCTTAATTGGGGGAAACACCATATATTTT CASSLIGGNTIYF
TRBJ2-3 TRBV5-1 few . TGCGCCAGCAGCTTGGGGCGGTTGGAGGGCACAGATACGCAGTATTTT CASSLGRLEGTDTQYF
TRBJ2-1 TRBV28 . . TGTGCCAGCAGTCTACTAGGCAATGAGCAGTTCTTC CASSLLGNEQFF
TRBJ2-1 TRBV30 . TRBD2 TGTGCCTGGAGTCGGCTAGCGGGGTACAATGAGCAGTTCTTC CAWSRLAGYNEQFF
TRBJ2-3 TRBV29-1 . . TGCAGCGTTGAAGGGGGGCTCACAGATACGCAGTATTTT CSVEGGLTDTQYF